This is a list of T cell receptor beta chains from one sample in a study of control samples from healthy donors and cancer patients. The table came from immunoSEQ multiplex PCR; TCRdb's copy has only in-frame clones and leaves some out. The sample shows 390,000 or so clones, over 75% of them seen only once. Sequencing was done on a sample of PBMCs. The receptors shown here come from a man aged 40-49 years with head and neck cancer. Each CDR3 is given with its conserved first and last residue. Only part of the rows carry a size: once, few, many, or a class if the clone is expanded.

clone_size,j_call,v_call,cdr3_length,cdr3_aa
.,TRBJ2-3,TRBV18,15,CASSPQRGITDTQYF
.,TRBJ1-1,TRBV18,15,CASSPGPLGNTEAFF
.,TRBJ1-5,TRBV2,13,CATRTGSNQPQHF
.,TRBJ1-6,TRBV7-2,14,CASSPGQGDSPLHF
.,TRBJ1-4,TRBV7-2,13,CASSPNLNEKLFF
.,TRBJ1-4,TRBV5-1,16,CASSSGTLATNEKLFF
once,TRBJ2-3,TRBV9,13,CASSVMSTDTQYF
.,TRBJ2-5,TRBV28,13,CASVRGGLETQYF
.,TRBJ1-4,TRBV3-1/TRBV3-2,16,CASSTILSGTGGKLFF
.,TRBJ1-1,TRBV11-2,16,CASSFRRRTSNTEAFF
.,TRBJ2-5,TRBV7-2,16,CASSLDGQGGRETQYF
.,TRBJ2-7,TRBV6-5,11,CASSKTGEQYF
.,TRBJ1-3,TRBV9,15,CASSTPVRGGNTIYF
.,TRBJ1-2,TRBV28,11,CASRGVNGYTF
.,TRBJ2-1,TRBV5-1,12,CASSIQGHEQFF
.,TRBJ2-7,TRBV5-1,16,CASSLELLQIGVEQYF
.,TRBJ1-1,TRBV6-6,15,CASSYEGQGNTEAFF
.,TRBJ2-1,TRBV3-1/TRBV3-2,18,CASSHRPTGPVNGGEQFF
.,TRBJ2-7,TRBV29-1,12,CSVRVTSYEQYF
.,TRBJ2-1,TRBV7-2,11,CASTPRNEQFF
.,TRBJ1-2,TRBV6-2/TRBV6-3,14,CASSYTGTTYGYTF
.,TRBJ2-1,TRBV3-1/TRBV3-2,12,CASSQATSEQFF
.,TRBJ2-4,TRBV6-5,14,CASSSNLAKNIQYF
.,TRBJ2-5,TRBV12-5,12,CASGLGTETQYF
.,TRBJ1-5,TRBV28,14,CASTMDRSGQPQHF
few,TRBJ1-2,TRBV18,12,CASSVDSYGYTF
.,TRBJ1-5,TRBV5-4,15,CASSAGTGRMMPQHF
.,TRBJ2-1,TRBV11-3,14,CASSLGGHNNEQFF
.,TRBJ2-7,TRBV18,16,CASSPPGERALYEQYF
.,TRBJ2-7,TRBV7-2,15,CASSLVSMMLVEQYF
once,TRBJ2-1,TRBV18,17,CASSREASGTSYNEQFF
.,TRBJ1-6,TRBV4-3,12,CASSHYNSPLHF